Listed here are 8 T cell receptor beta chains from one sample, sequenced in a study of cytomegalovirus exposure and HLA in healthy donors. With 60 Vbeta and 13 Jbeta primers, the PCR was carried out. Sequenced by immunoSEQ multiplex PCR; TCRdb stores in-frame clones only, minus some. In the table there are roughly 130,000 clones, about 80% of which are singletons. Sequenced material: PBMCs. The receptors stem from a male donor in good health and CMV-seropositive.

The J gene is TRBJ2-1, the V gene TRBV6-1; TRBD2 aligns across 12 bases. With V trimmed by 2 bases and J by 3 bases, 8 bases remained unmatched. This CDR3 is built from 18 residues. Germline-derived CDR1 and CDR2 are MNHNS and SASEGT. The CDR3 sequence is CASSESTLAGGFYNEQFF. The CDR3 DNA reads as TGTGCCAGCAGTGAATCCACCCTAGCGGGAGGGTTCTACAATGAGCAGTTCTTC.

The chain has TRBV30 and TRBJ1-1; D call uncertain. The CDR3 sequence is 12 residues long. Germline V gives CDR1 GTSNPN, CDR2 SVGIG (reference sequence). V dropped 2 bases and J dropped 5 bases, with 9 bases sitting between them. DNA for the CDR3: TGTGCCTGGAGTTCGATGAGGACTGAAGCTTTCTTT. It codes for CAWSSMRTEAFF.

This clone has more than one count but fewer than ten. The CDR3 is CASSSGQASNSPLHF. The DNA of the CDR3 is TGTGCCAGCAGTTCTGGACAGGCTAGTAATTCACCCCTCCACTTT. The V call is TRBV6-5, the J call TRBJ1-6; 7 bases align to TRBD1. Looked up from germline, CDR1 is MNHEY and CDR2 is SVGAGI. V was clipped by 4 bases and J by 6 bases; unmatched bases: 6. CDR3 length equals 15 residues.

The chain links TRBV7-6 to TRBJ1-4; 7 bases are a match to TRBD1. CDR1 SGHVS and CDR2 FNYEAQ come from the germline V gene. The CDR3 consists of 17 residues. The trim removed 1 base at V and 6 bases at J, leaving 11 bases unmatched. CDR3 bases: TGTGCCAGCAGCTTAGGGTTCCAGGGGGTTGAAGATGAAAAACTGTTTTTT. Translated, it gives CASSLGFQGVEDEKLFF.

The genes are TRBV7-9 and TRBJ2-3, with TRBD2 as a possible D gene (5 bases). Germline CDR1 reads SEHNR; CDR2 reads FQNEAQ (reference sequence). Trimming took 0 bases from V and 6 from J, leaving 7 bases between them. The CDR3 has 13 residues. This CDR3 is CASSLAWRDTQYF. The CDR3 DNA reads as TGTGCCAGCAGCTTAGCGTGGAGGGATACGCAGTATTTT.

The sample holds one count of this clone. The rearrangement uses TRBV15 and TRBJ2-3, with D possibly matching TRBD2 (6 bases). The CDR3 loop spans 16 amino acids. V was trimmed by 0 bases and J by 2 bases, leaving 12 bases between them. Germline V gene lookup returns CDR1 LNHNV and CDR2 YYDKDF (reference sequence). The CDR3 sequence: CATSRDRAGTTDTQYF. For the CDR3, the DNA is TGTGCCACCAGCAGAGATCGGGCGGGGACCACAGATACGCAGTATTTT. The full variable domain, completed using reference TRBV15 and TRBJ2-3, is DAMVIQNPRYQVTQFGKPVTLSCSQTLNHNVMYWYQQKSSQAPKLLFHYYDKDFNNEADTPDNFQSRRPNTSFCFLDIRSPGLGDTAMYLCATSRDRAGTTDTQYFGPGTRLTVL.

The chain uses TRBV7-9 and TRBJ2-1, with D tentatively TRBD2 (5 bases). There are 15 residues in the CDR3. V lost 1 base, J lost 5 bases, and 12 bases lay in between. Germline V CDR1 and CDR2: SEHNR, FQNEAQ (reference sequence). The CDR3 sequence is CASSLVAGMDNEQFF. DNA of the CDR3: TGTGCCAGCAGCTTAGTAGCCGGGATGGACAATGAGCAGTTCTTC.

J is TRBJ2-3 and V is TRBV4-1; 9 nucleotides align to TRBD1. Germline CDR1 reads MGHRA; CDR2 reads YSYEKL. This CDR3 is built from 15 residues. V lost 3 bases to trimming and J lost 4 bases; unmatched junction nucleotides: 5. The CDR3 spells CASSHRDRDPDTQYF. CDR3 bases: TGCGCCAGCAGCCACCGGGACAGGGACCCAGATACGCAGTATTTT.